What follows are 10 T cell receptor beta chains derived from one specimen sequenced in a study of T cells after yellow fever vaccination. One entry per CDR3 protein, called by TCRdb with MiXCR from the 5' RACE reads. The sample holds about 170,000 distinct CDR3 sequences, 6.2% seen once. The starting material was CD4+ T cells sorted from PBMCs, obtained on the day of the first yellow fever vaccination. These receptors were obtained from a man aged 18 to 29 who received the YFV17D yellow fever vaccine.

This clonotype has a count of ten or more. The J gene is TRBJ1-2, the V gene TRBV7-9, with TRBD1 matching over 7 bases. Germline V gene lookup returns CDR1 SEHNR and CDR2 FQNEAQ (reference sequence). The CDR3 is made up of 15 amino acids. With 6 bases clipped from V and 6 bases from J, the junction kept 13 bases outside the gene matches. The CDR3 loop is CASRPRKGQRNGYTF. CDR3 bases: TGTGCCAGCAGGCCACGTAAGGGACAGCGAAATGGCTACACCTTC.

This clonotype came up many times. The genes are TRBV7-2 and TRBJ1-1; no clear D gene. CDR1 is SGHTA, CDR2 FQGNSA, per germline. The V end was cut by 5 bases, the J end by 0 bases, with 10 bases between. The CDR3 has 14 residues. The CDR3 is CASSESSMNTEAFF. As DNA, the CDR3 is TGTGCCAGCAGCGAATCAAGCATGAACACTGAAGCTTTCTTT.

This clonotype has ten or more counts. CDR3 residues: CASSLDSLSSGANVLTF. Written as DNA, the CDR3 is TGTGCCAGCAGCTTGGACTCACTTAGCTCTGGGGCCAACGTCCTGACTTTC. The genes are TRBV5-8 and TRBJ2-6; D remains ambiguous. The germline gives CDR1 SGHTS, CDR2 YDEGEE. The CDR3 contains 17 residues. Trimming cost V 0 bases and J 0 bases, with 10 bases left between them.

The sample holds a few counts of this clonotype. The chain couples TRBV4-3 to TRBJ1-2; 12 bases align to TRBD1. CDR3 length: 17 residues. Germline V CDR1 and CDR2: LGHNA, YSLEER. CDR3 in DNA: TGCCCAGCAGCCACCCCGGGACAGGGGGCTGCGTTTGGTGGCTACACCTTC. This sequence encodes CPAATPGQGAAFGGYTF.

This clonotype was counted at least ten times. The chain uses TRBV20-1 and TRBJ2-7; unclear D gene. CDR3 size: 12 residues. Germline lookup yields CDR1 DFQATT and CDR2 SNEGSKA (reference sequence). V was clipped by 2 bases and J by 6 bases, with 11 bases between them. CDR3 sequence: CSARSRTREQYF. The DNA for the CDR3 is TGCAGTGCTAGATCGCGGACCCGCGAGCAGTACTTC.

This clonotype came up many times. J is TRBJ1-1 and V is TRBV6-5, with D perhaps matching TRBD1 (6 bases). V was pared by 0 bases and J by 4 bases, with 6 bases between. The CDR3 consists of 13 residues. The germline CDR1 and CDR2 sequences are MNHEY and SVGAGI. The CDR3 spells CASSYSGGTEAFF. Here the CDR3 DNA reads TGTGCCAGCAGTTACTCAGGGGGCACTGAAGCTTTCTTT.

This clonotype was counted at least ten times. The V gene is TRBV10-2, the J gene TRBJ2-7, with D perhaps TRBD2 (5 bases). Germline-derived CDR1 and CDR2 are WSHSY and SAAADI. The V gene lost 6 bases and the J gene lost 2 bases, with 14 bases spanning the gap. The CDR3 consists of 14 residues. CDR3 sequence (DNA): TGCGCCAGCAGCCCCCGGGGTCCACCCTACGAGCAGTACGTC. Protein: CASSPRGPPYEQYV.

Here the CDR3 DNA reads TGCACCAGCAGCCAAGGACGAAGCTCCTACGAGCAGTACGTC. Its protein is CTSSQGRSSYEQYV. The genes are TRBV1 and TRBJ2-7. TRBV1 is an annotated pseudogene. There are 14 residues in the CDR3.

This clonotype was counted many times. The chain employs TRBV25-1 and TRBJ2-3; D possibly corresponds to TRBD2 (6 bases). This CDR3 contains 13 residues. V lost 4 bases to trimming and J lost 3 bases, with 8 bases between them. The germline V gene encodes CDR1 MGHDK and CDR2 SYGVNS. The CDR3 DNA follows: TGTGCCAGCAGTGTGGCGGGGACAGATACGCAGTATTTT. Amino acids: CASSVAGTDTQYF.

The V gene is TRBV5-1, the J gene TRBJ1-6; no reliable D call. Per germline, CDR1 SGHRS and CDR2 YFSETQ. Trimming left V 0 bases short and J 5 bases short, with 9 bases between. The CDR3 is 15 amino acids. As DNA, the CDR3 is TGCGCCAGCAGCTTGGAGACCGCCGATAATTCACCCCTCCACTTT. Its translation: CASSLETADNSPLHF.